This is a list of T cell receptor beta chains from one sample in a study of OX40 agonist ivuxolimab in advanced cancers. The table came from immunoSEQ multiplex PCR; TCRdb's copy has only in-frame clones and leaves some out. The sample has around 68,000 clones, around 93% seen once; the top ten hold roughly 1%. Material: CD4+ or CD8+ T cells sorted from blood, obtained in a trial of the OX40 agonist ivuxolimab. These receptors were collected from an adult with an advanced solid tumor such as melanoma, head and neck, liver or kidney cancer. Each CDR3 is given with its conserved first and last residue. The order of the fields is clone size, J gene, V gene, D gene, CDR3 DNA, CDR3 protein. A D gene is named only where the DNA matches it firmly. Size is stated for part of the rows, as once, few or many counts, or as a class when the clone is expanded.

size: -
J: TRBJ1-1
V: TRBV19
D: TRBD1
DNA: TGTGCCAGTAGCGAGACAGGGGAGAACACTGAAGCTTTCTTT
CDR3: CASSETGENTEAFF

size: -
J: TRBJ1-1
V: TRBV10-1
D: -
DNA: TGCGCCAGCAGTCTATCCCAGAACACTGAAGCTTTCTTT
CDR3: CASSLSQNTEAFF

size: -
J: TRBJ2-1
V: TRBV7-9
D: -
DNA: TGTGCCAGCAGCCGCAGGGGGGATAGCTCCTACAATGAGCAGTTCTTC
CDR3: CASSRRGDSSYNEQFF

size: -
J: TRBJ2-5
V: TRBV19
D: -
DNA: TGTGCCAGTAGTATCTTTGGGGGTCGAGAGACCCAGTACTTC
CDR3: CASSIFGGRETQYF

size: -
J: TRBJ2-7
V: TRBV2
D: TRBD2
DNA: TGTGCCAGCACCCAGGGACTAGCGGACCATTCCGCGAGGTCCTACGAGCAGTACTTC
CDR3: CASTQGLADHSARSYEQYF

size: -
J: TRBJ2-1
V: TRBV29-1
D: TRBD1
DNA: TGCAGCGGGGACAGGGGTAGGAGCAATGAGCAGTTCTTC
CDR3: CSGDRGRSNEQFF

size: -
J: TRBJ1-2
V: TRBV19
D: -
DNA: TGTGCCACCGGGCCGAGTGGGGGCGGCTACACCTTC
CDR3: CATGPSGGGYTF

size: -
J: TRBJ1-6
V: TRBV6-5
D: -
DNA: TGTGCCAGCAGTTACTCGCAGGGGTTGGGTTCACCCCTCCACTTT
CDR3: CASSYSQGLGSPLHF

size: -
J: TRBJ1-1
V: TRBV18
D: -
DNA: TGTGCCAGCTCACTTCTTGGGTGGGGCATGAACACTGAAGCTTTCTTT
CDR3: CASSLLGWGMNTEAFF

size: -
J: TRBJ2-3
V: TRBV7-3
D: TRBD1
DNA: TGTGCCAGCAGCTGGGGACAGGGTCCTCGAGATACGCAGTATTTT
CDR3: CASSWGQGPRDTQYF

size: -
J: TRBJ2-3
V: TRBV7-9
D: -
DNA: TGTGCCAGCAGCTTAGAGGTAGATACGCAGTATTTT
CDR3: CASSLEVDTQYF

size: -
J: TRBJ2-7
V: TRBV11-2
D: TRBD1
DNA: TGTGCCAGCAGCGCCCGACAGGGTAGCGAGCAGTACTTC
CDR3: CASSARQGSEQYF

size: -
J: TRBJ2-1
V: TRBV18
D: TRBD2
DNA: TGTGCCAGCTCCCCAAAGGGAGGGTCCAATGAGCAGTTCTTC
CDR3: CASSPKGGSNEQFF

size: -
J: TRBJ2-5
V: TRBV14
D: TRBD1
DNA: TGTGCCAGCAGCCCGACAGGGGGCGACGAGACCCAGTACTTC
CDR3: CASSPTGGDETQYF

size: once
J: TRBJ1-5
V: TRBV7-2
D: -
DNA: TGTGCCAGCAGCTTTAAAGGGGGCAATCAGCCCCAGCATTTT
CDR3: CASSFKGGNQPQHF

size: -
J: TRBJ2-1
V: TRBV5-4
D: TRBD1
DNA: TGTGCCAGCAGCTGGGGACAGGGGTCCTACAATGAGCAGTTCTTC
CDR3: CASSWGQGSYNEQFF

size: -
J: TRBJ2-3
V: TRBV18
D: -
DNA: TGTGCCAGCTCACCGACCGGTGTCACAGATACGCAGTATTTT
CDR3: CASSPTGVTDTQYF

size: -
J: TRBJ1-2
V: TRBV6-5
D: -
DNA: TGTGCCAGCAGTTACTCGCAGGGAGTCTATGGCTACACCTTC
CDR3: CASSYSQGVYGYTF

size: -
J: TRBJ1-1
V: TRBV6-5
D: -
DNA: TGTGCCAGCAGTTTGACAGGCCGCTTACTCACTGAAGCTTTCTTT
CDR3: CASSLTGRLLTEAFF

size: -
J: TRBJ1-1
V: TRBV19
D: -
DNA: TGTGCCAGTAGTATAAGTGGAGACACTGAAGCTTTCTTT
CDR3: CASSISGDTEAFF

size: -
J: TRBJ2-3
V: TRBV18
D: -
DNA: TGTGCCAGCTCCACGAGACAGGTTAGCACAGATACGCAGTATTTT
CDR3: CASSTRQVSTDTQYF

size: -
J: TRBJ2-3
V: TRBV5-1
D: -
DNA: TGCGCCAGCAGCCCCCCGCTAGCGAACACAGATACGCAGTATTTT
CDR3: CASSPPLANTDTQYF

size: -
J: TRBJ1-4
V: TRBV29-1
D: -
DNA: TGCAGCGCTGGGGGAAATGAAAAACTGTTTTTT
CDR3: CSAGGNEKLFF

size: -
J: TRBJ1-4
V: TRBV11-2
D: -
DNA: TGTGCCAGCAGCCCGCTAGGGTGGAGTGAAAAACTGTTTTTT
CDR3: CASSPLGWSEKLFF

size: -
J: TRBJ2-1
V: TRBV6-6
D: TRBD1
DNA: TGTGCCAGCAATTTTCGGGGACAGGGTGGGAATGAGCAGTTCTTC
CDR3: CASNFRGQGGNEQFF

size: -
J: TRBJ2-3
V: TRBV30
D: -
DNA: TGTGCCTGGAGTAAGGAATCAGATACGCAGTATTTT
CDR3: CAWSKESDTQYF

size: -
J: TRBJ2-1
V: TRBV5-4
D: -
DNA: TGTGCCAGCAGCTTTGGCCACGACTTGTACAATGAGCAGTTCTTC
CDR3: CASSFGHDLYNEQFF

size: -
J: TRBJ2-3
V: TRBV9
D: -
DNA: TGTGCCAGCAGACGGATTTCTAGCACAGATACGCAGTATTTT
CDR3: CASRRISSTDTQYF

size: -
J: TRBJ1-5
V: TRBV5-1
D: -
DNA: TGCGCCAGCAGCCTGGGTCAAGACGATCAGCCCCAGCATTTT
CDR3: CASSLGQDDQPQHF

size: -
J: TRBJ1-1
V: TRBV30
D: TRBD1
DNA: TGTGCCTGGAGTCGGACAGGGAGGATGAACACTGAAGCTTTCTTT
CDR3: CAWSRTGRMNTEAFF